What follows is one TCR beta chain and its context. PCR primers comprised 60 Vbeta and 13 Jbeta primers. Sequencing was performed with immunoSEQ multiplex PCR; in TCRdb, only in-frame clones are kept and a portion is missing. The table lists around 120,000 clones, less than 90% of them singletons. The data derive from a study of cytomegalovirus exposure and HLA in healthy donors. The overall study: Tens of millions of unique TCRs from HLA-typed donors made up an early data release.

Germline V gene lookup returns CDR1 SGHTA and CDR2 FQGTGA. Unmatched junction bases numbered 15, after V lost 4 bases and J lost 2 bases. This CDR3 comprises 19 residues. The V and J genes are TRBV7-3 and TRBJ1-5; 9 bases match TRBD1. The sequencing sample was made of PBMCs. The clonotype originates from a man aged 45 to 65 in good health and CMV-seronegative. CDR3 sequence reads: CASSSGRDRDSGGNQPQHF. The CDR3 DNA follows: TGTGCCAGCAGCTCAGGCCGGGACAGGGACTCGGGTGGCAATCAGCCCCAGCATTTT.